A single sample gave rise to the 15 T cell receptor beta chains below, sequenced in a study of CD8+CD57+ T cells in acquired aplastic anemia. Sequenced patients had shown CD8+CD57+ cell expansion by flow cytometry. Researchers used genomic DNA as the template to profile TCR beta VDJ and CDR3. MiXCR was run by TCRdb on the reads, yielding one entry per CDR3 protein. The table records 250,000 to 300,000 distinct CDR3 sequences, 45% to 65% of them present only once. Sequencing was done on a sample of sorted CD4+, CD8+, or CD8+CD57+ T cells (not recorded which) from PBMCs. These TCRs come from a human donor with aplastic anemia.

The chain combines TRBV7-8 with TRBJ2-5; the match to TRBD1 covers 8 bases. Germline CDR1 is SGHVS and CDR2 is FQNEAQ. Trimming removed 5 bases from V and 1 base from J; junction bases left unmatched: 3. This CDR3 region has 14 residues. CDR3 amino acids: CASSLDRGQETQYF. The CDR3 DNA sequence: TGTGCCAGCAGCCTTGACAGGGGCCAAGAGACCCAGTACTTC.

The rearrangement uses TRBV7-2 and TRBJ1-5, with 8 bases lining up with TRBD1. In germline, CDR1 is SGHTA, CDR2 FQGNSA. V was clipped by 5 bases and J by 0 bases; unmatched bases: 3. The CDR3 is 15 residues long. CDR3: CASSLGTGSNQPQHF. The CDR3 region has the DNA TGTGCCAGCAGCCTAGGGACAGGTAGCAATCAGCCCCAGCATTTT.

The sample holds many counts of this clonotype. This rearrangement joins TRBV9 to TRBJ1-6, with D possibly matching TRBD1 (6 bases). CDR1 is SGDLS and CDR2 is YYNGEE in the germline V gene. Trimming removed 4 bases from V and 6 bases from J, with 17 bases in between. The CDR3 totals 16 residues. The CDR3 loop is CASSRDGGPSNSPLHF. In DNA, the CDR3 is TGTGCCAGCAGCCGGGACGGGGGGCCAAGTAATTCACCCCTCCACTTT.

This clonotype was counted many times. The chain couples TRBV19 to TRBJ1-6; D not resolved. The CDR3 consists of 15 residues. Germline V gene lookup returns CDR1 LNHDA and CDR2 SQIVND (reference sequence). Trimming shortened V by 2 bases and J by 7 bases, and 12 bases separated the two germline ends. CDR3 region: CASSILQDTNSPLHF. Written as DNA, the CDR3 is TGTGCCAGTAGTATATTGCAGGATACGAATTCACCCCTCCACTTT.

Worth noting for this clonotype: A junction end diverges from the germline sequence, so it may reflect a read error. The genes are TRBV7-2 and TRBJ2-2; 8 nucleotides line up with TRBD2. The CDR3 is made up of 16 amino acids. Germline loops: CDR1 SGHTA, CDR2 FQGNSA. Written as DNA, the CDR3 is TGTGCCAGCTCACCACCGAGCGGGAGAGGTAACGGGGAGCTGCTTTTT. Translated: CASSPPSGRGNGELLF.

The chain is built from TRBV2 and TRBJ1-1, with 7 bases fitting TRBD1. There are 14 residues in the CDR3. V lost 7 bases to trimming and J lost 6 bases; unmatched junction nucleotides: 11. The germline V gene encodes CDR1 SNHLY and CDR2 FYNNEI. The CDR3 is CASTLGGSTAEAFF. In nucleotides, the CDR3 is TGTGCCAGCACCCTAGGGGGCTCTACCGCTGAAGCTTTCTTT.

This chain links TRBV20-1 with TRBJ2-3; TRBD2 agrees at 8 bases. The CDR3 loop spans 11 amino acids. Germline-derived CDR1 and CDR2 are DFQATT and SNEGSKA (reference sequence). V lost 7 bases to trimming and J lost 7 bases; unmatched junction nucleotides: 4. CDR3 sequence reads: CSVAGGNTQYF. The DNA for the CDR3 is TGCAGTGTGGCGGGAGGAAATACGCAGTATTTT.

The chain combines TRBV25-1 with TRBJ2-6; TRBD1 matches 8 bases. The CDR3 consists of 18 residues. Germline-derived CDR1 and CDR2 are MGHDK and SYGVNS. V dropped 6 bases and J dropped 2; count of bases not matched to a gene: 12. CDR3 coding DNA: TGTGCCAGCAGGCCCGGACAGGGAAAGACACCTGGGGCCAACGTCCTGACTTTC. It yields the protein CASRPGQGKTPGANVLTF.

V is TRBV2 and J is TRBJ1-1; 8 nucleotides align to TRBD1. CDR1 SNHLY and CDR2 FYNNEI come from the germline V gene. The CDR3 runs to 14 residues. Trimming removed 9 bases from V and 0 bases from J; junction bases left unmatched: 6. The CDR3: CARIATGVNTEAFF. CDR3 bases: TGTGCCAGAATTGCGACAGGGGTGAACACTGAAGCTTTCTTT.

This clonotype was seen many times. The chain employs TRBV5-8 and TRBJ2-3; D gene ambiguous. V was shortened by 4 bases and J by 1 base, with 16 bases between the two germline ends. This CDR3 has 16 residues. Looked up from germline, CDR1 is SGHTS and CDR2 is YDEGEE. The CDR3 bases are TGTGCCAGCAGCCCAAGGAAAAGTAGTCGCACAGATACGCAGTATTTT. Its translation: CASSPRKSSRTDTQYF.

The chain links TRBV7-3 to TRBJ1-2; D is ambiguous. The germline gives CDR1 SGHTA, CDR2 FQGTGA. V lost 4 bases, J lost 6 bases, and 15 bases lay in between. CDR3 length equals 14 residues. The CDR3 protein is CASSYGQIDDGYTF. For the CDR3, the DNA is TGTGCCAGCAGCTATGGGCAGATAGACGATGGCTACACCTTC.

The CDR3 here is CASVEGGYSPLHF. The DNA for the CDR3 is TGTGCCAGCGTTGAGGGGGGATATTCACCCCTCCACTTT. The chain couples TRBV7-2 to TRBJ1-6; a possible D gene is TRBD1 (6 bases). The CDR3 has 13 residues. With 8 bases removed from V and 8 bases from J, the gap between germline ends came to 13 bases. Germline CDR1 is SGHTA and CDR2 is FQGNSA.

In this sample, this clonotype turned up once. The gene calls are TRBV12-5 and TRBJ2-7; D unclear. Germline CDR1 is LGHNT and CDR2 is FRNRAP. The CDR3 contains 12 residues. The V end lost 3 bases, the J end lost 6 bases, and 9 bases lay between the germline ends. The CDR3 DNA reads TGTGCTAGTGGTTTACCCTTATCCGAGCAGTACTTC. Translation: CASGLPLSEQYF.

The V call is TRBV7-6, the J call TRBJ2-3; TRBD2 is a possible D gene (6 bases). V lost 2 bases and J 2 bases, leaving 11 bases between the germline ends. This CDR3 has 15 residues. The germline V gene has CDR1 SGHVS and CDR2 FNYEAQ. The DNA of the CDR3 is TGTGCCAGCAGCTTATCGGGAGAGTTCACAGATACGCAGTATTTT. Encoded protein: CASSLSGEFTDTQYF. The full variable domain, in which reference TRBV7-6 and TRBJ2-3 provide the parts outside the CDR3, is GAGVSQSPRYKVTKRGQDVALRCDPISGHVSLYWYRQALGQGPEFLTYFNYEAQQDKSGLPNDRFSAERPEGSISTLTIQRTEQRDSAMYRCASSLSGEFTDTQYFGPGTRLTVL.

This clonotype was recorded at least ten times. V gene TRBV7-9 combines with J gene TRBJ2-5, with 11 bases matching TRBD2. The V gene end was trimmed by 1 base and the J gene end by 0 bases; junction bases not matched to a gene: 1. CDR1 is SEHNR and CDR2 is FQNEAQ in the germline V gene (reference sequence). The length of the CDR3 is 16 residues. The CDR3 region is CASSLGLAGYQETQYF. CDR3 DNA sequence: TGTGCCAGCAGCTTAGGACTAGCGGGGTACCAAGAGACCCAGTACTTC.